This entry is about one TCR beta chain. The antigen is unknown. This record comes from a study of T cells in Graves' hyperthyroidism and ophthalmopathy. Amplified regions were TCR beta CDR3 sequences from RNA transcripts. TCR CDR3 regions were first amplified by RT-PCR with HTBI primers. TCRdb called the multiplex PCR reads again in MiXCR, with one record for every CDR3 protein. The sample has about half a million distinct CDR3 sequences, roughly 16% seen once; the top ten hold around 32%. Overall study findings and caveats: Ophthalmopathy was predicted by the model a median of 6.5 months ahead of onset.

Extraction of PBMCs used roughly 9.4 ml of fresh peripheral blood. This receptor was identified in a woman younger than 45 with Graves' ophthalmopathy. Sequenced: blood.

The CDR3 region has the DNA TGTGCCAGCAGCTCCCAGTTCAGGGGGCGCGGTGGCTACACCTTC. It is translated as CASSSQFRGRGGYTF. The genes are TRBV5-5 and TRBJ1-2; 8 bases fit TRBD1. The germline V gene encodes CDR1 SGHKS and CDR2 YYEKEE (reference sequence). CDR3 length: 15 amino acids. With V trimmed by 3 bases and J by 7 bases, 11 bases remained unmatched.